This T cell receptor (beta chain) was retrieved from a study of cytotoxic CD8 clonotypes in ibrutinib-treated CLL. As for the study in general: It was after a median 12 months of treatment, range 6 to 36, that response samples were taken. Study findings and constraints: There were few public clonotypes, and on treatment they contracted or stayed stable.

Using immunoSEQ multiplex PCR, the repertoire was profiled, and TCRdb retains in-frame clones only, with some absent. The data hold a few hundred thousand clones, with roughly 80% observed a single time. About this clone itself: The antigen is unknown.

Trimming removed 2 bases from V and 2 bases from J; junction bases left unmatched: 12. Looked up from germline, CDR1 is SQVTM and CDR2 is ANQGSEA. The CDR3 covers 16 residues. This specimen consisted of PBMCs, obtained before ibrutinib treatment. This clonotype was sampled from a human donor with chronic lymphocytic leukemia. The chain carries TRBV29-1 and TRBJ2-7; 7 bases agree with TRBD1. CDR3: CSVETRDSKLAYEQYF. As DNA, the CDR3 is TGCAGCGTTGAAACACGGGACAGCAAACTAGCCTACGAGCAGTACTTC.